The clone carrying this TCR beta chain was counted a few times. This record comes from a study of T cells in Graves' hyperthyroidism and ophthalmopathy. CDR1 MNHEY and CDR2 SMNVEV come from the germline V gene (reference sequence). The CDR3 has 18 residues. V was cut by 2 bases and J by 7 bases, with 26 bases left in between. Amplification of TCR beta CDR3 regions was performed using RNA transcripts as template. First-round RT-PCR with HTBI primers amplified the TCR CDR3 region. TCRdb recomputed calls from the multiplex PCR reads with MiXCR, one row per CDR3 protein. The sample has around 350,000 distinct CDR3 sequences; about 17% are singletons. Uncontrolled infection, other autoimmune disease, pregnancy and lactation each barred patients from inclusion. Before ophthalmopathy appeared, progressors gave blood at initial hyperthyroidism diagnosis.

V usage is TRBV27 and J usage is TRBJ1-2; a weak D match, TRBD1 (6 bases). What was sequenced was blood. The sequence came from a woman in her twenties or thirties with Graves' hyperthyroidism that later progressed to Graves' ophthalmopathy. The DNA of the CDR3 is TGTGCCAGCAGTTTAAGGTCGGGTTGGGACATTTTAGGCCCTGGCTACACCTTC. It is translated as CASSLRSGWDILGPGYTF.